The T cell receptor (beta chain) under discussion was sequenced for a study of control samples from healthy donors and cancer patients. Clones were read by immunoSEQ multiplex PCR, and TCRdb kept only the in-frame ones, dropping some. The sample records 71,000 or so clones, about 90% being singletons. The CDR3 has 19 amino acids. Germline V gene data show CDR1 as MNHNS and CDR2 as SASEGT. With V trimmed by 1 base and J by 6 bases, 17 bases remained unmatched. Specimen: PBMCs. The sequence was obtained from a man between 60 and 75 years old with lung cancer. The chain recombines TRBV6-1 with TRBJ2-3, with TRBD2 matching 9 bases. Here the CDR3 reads CASSEDGGGARFRLDTQYF. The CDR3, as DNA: TGTGCCAGCAGTGAAGATGGCGGGGGGGCCAGGTTTCGGCTTGATACGCAGTATTTT.